This is a list of T cell receptor beta chains from one sample in a study of T cell responses to AZD1222 COVID-19 vaccine. TCRdb keeps only in-frame clones here, not all; method: immunoSEQ multiplex PCR. Among some 100,000 clones listed, 70% to 90% were seen once. Sequencing used peripheral blood, obtained on day 0 of MenACWY control vaccination. The receptors stem from an adult in good health. Both conserved end residues are part of each CDR3. D genes are given only for firm matches. Size tells how often a clone was seen (once, few, many) or the class of an expanded clone, and some rows leave it out.

V gene,D gene,J gene,clone size,CDR3 DNA,CDR3 protein
TRBV7-6,.,TRBJ1-1,few,TGTGCCAGCAGCTTAGACAGGCGGACTGAAGCTTTCTTT,CASSLDRRTEAFF
TRBV6-5,.,TRBJ1-2,.,TGTGCCAGCAGCCCCGGAGCTTCCGGCTACACCTTC,CASSPGASGYTF
TRBV19,.,TRBJ1-2,.,TGTGCCAGTAGTATTAACCCGCTGTGGTTAGGGGGGACAGGCTACACCTTC,CASSINPLWLGGTGYTF
TRBV10-3,.,TRBJ1-1,once,TGTGCCATCAGTGATTGGGGCACTGAAGCTTTCTTT,CAISDWGTEAFF
TRBV5-1,.,TRBJ1-2,.,TGCGCCAGCAGGGGCTTTAGTGGGAGTAGAAACTATGGCTACACCTTC,CASRGFSGSRNYGYTF
TRBV5-6,.,TRBJ2-7,few,TGTGCCAGCAGCCCTCAAAAACGGGGCCCACGGACCTACGAGCAGTACTTC,CASSPQKRGPRTYEQYF
TRBV7-9,.,TRBJ2-1,.,TGTGCCAGCAGCTTAATAGGTTACAATGAGCAGTTCTTC,CASSLIGYNEQFF
TRBV7-2,.,TRBJ2-7,.,TGTGCCAGCAGCTCCCGCCCGGGCAGGGAAGCCTACGAGCAGTACTTC,CASSSRPGREAYEQYF
TRBV4-2,.,TRBJ2-4,.,TGTGCCAGCAGCCAGGGGACTCTCGGGAACATTCAGTACTTC,CASSQGTLGNIQYF
TRBV10-3,.,TRBJ1-4,.,TGTGCCATCAGTGACTCAGGCGGCGGACAGAACGAAAAACTGTTTTTT,CAISDSGGGQNEKLFF
TRBV7-3,.,TRBJ1-1,.,TGTGCCAGCAGCCTACAGGGTGGGACTGAAGCTTTCTTT,CASSLQGGTEAFF
TRBV12-3/TRBV12-4,.,TRBJ2-7,.,TGTGCCAGCAGTTTAGGAGTCTCCTACGAGCAGTACTTC,CASSLGVSYEQYF
TRBV3-1/TRBV3-2,.,TRBJ2-2,.,TGTGCCAGCAGACACAGGGAATCGGACACCGGGGAGCTGTTTTTT,CASRHRESDTGELFF
TRBV6-2/TRBV6-3,.,TRBJ2-7,.,TGTGCCAGCAGTTGGGCGAGACACTTGTCCTACGAGCAGTACTTC,CASSWARHLSYEQYF
TRBV21-1,.,TRBJ1-1,.,TGTGCCAGCAGCAAAGCGCTTTTGGGGCGTTCGGACACTGAAGCTTTCTTT,CASSKALLGRSDTEAFF
TRBV15,TRBD1,TRBJ1-2,.,TGTGCCACCAGCAGCCGACAGGGTGGAAACTATGGCTACACCTTC,CATSSRQGGNYGYTF
TRBV19,TRBD1,TRBJ1-5,.,TGTGCCAGTAGTATTAGCCGGGACAGGGGCTATTGGGATCAGCCCCAGCATTTT,CASSISRDRGYWDQPQHF
TRBV2,TRBD1,TRBJ1-1,.,TGTGCCAGCAGTGAAGCAGGGGACAGGGGTTTGAACACTGAAGCTTTCTTT,CASSEAGDRGLNTEAFF
TRBV28,.,TRBJ2-1,.,TGTGCCAGCAGTTTGGAGGACAACTACAATGAGCAGTTCTTC,CASSLEDNYNEQFF
TRBV28,.,TRBJ1-2,.,TGTGCCAGCCGGACCCGGATCGTCGATTATGGCTACACCTTC,CASRTRIVDYGYTF
TRBV7-9,TRBD2,TRBJ2-3,.,TGTGCCAGCAGTGAGCGGGGGGGTAGGACAGATACGCAGTATTTT,CASSERGGRTDTQYF
TRBV10-2,TRBD1,TRBJ1-1,.,TGCGCCAGCGAACCCCTCTACAGGGGGCTATACACTGAAGCTTTCTTT,CASEPLYRGLYTEAFF
TRBV19,TRBD1,TRBJ2-7,.,TGTGCCAGTAGTATCGGGACAGGGTTCTACGAGCAGTACTTC,CASSIGTGFYEQYF
TRBV7-2,.,TRBJ2-1,.,TGTGCCAGCAGCTTAGGGATTGGCTCCTACAATGAGCAGTTCTTC,CASSLGIGSYNEQFF
TRBV18,.,TRBJ2-7,once,TGTGCCAGCTCACCCTCGGGCGGGATTAACGAGCAGTACTTC,CASSPSGGINEQYF
TRBV6-4,TRBD2,TRBJ2-3,few,TGTGCCAGCAGTGACTCGCGGGGGGGGACAGATACGCAGTATTTT,CASSDSRGGTDTQYF
TRBV3-1/TRBV3-2,.,TRBJ2-5,.,TGTGCCAGCAGCCAAGCGTCCAGGAAAGAGACCCAGTACTTC,CASSQASRKETQYF
TRBV29-1,.,TRBJ2-7,.,TGCAGCGTTGAAGGGGATGGGGGCGGAGTCGGCTACGAGCAGTACTTC,CSVEGDGGGVGYEQYF
TRBV6-4,.,TRBJ1-5,few,TGTGCCAGCGCCGTCGGAGAAAATCAGCCCCAGCATTTT,CASAVGENQPQHF
TRBV5-1,TRBD1,TRBJ2-3,.,TGCGCCAGCAGCTTGGTGGGACAGGGAGAAGATACGCAGTATTTT,CASSLVGQGEDTQYF
TRBV7-2,.,TRBJ2-1,.,TGTGCCAGCAGCTTAGTCACGGGATTCGATGAGCAGTTCTTC,CASSLVTGFDEQFF
TRBV30,.,TRBJ1-2,.,TGTGCCTGGCAACGTGGGATCGGGCTTGGCTACACCTTC,CAWQRGIGLGYTF
TRBV6-5,.,TRBJ1-6,.,TGTGCCAGCAATCGGCGAGAATCGAATTCACCCCTCCACTTT,CASNRRESNSPLHF
TRBV6-2/TRBV6-3,.,TRBJ2-1,.,TGTGCCAGCAGTTTCCCCAGCCGACCAGGGGATGAGCAGTTCTTC,CASSFPSRPGDEQFF
TRBV11-3,.,TRBJ2-1,.,TGTGCCAGCAGCTTCACAGGGTTTGGCGATGAGCAGTTCTTC,CASSFTGFGDEQFF
TRBV5-6,.,TRBJ1-3,.,TGTGCCAGCAGCTTGGGCAGCTCTGGAAACACCATATATTTT,CASSLGSSGNTIYF
TRBV28,TRBD1,TRBJ1-2,few,TGTGCCAGCAGCCCGCCGGATTGGACAGGCCAAAGGGGCTACACCTTC,CASSPPDWTGQRGYTF
TRBV4-1,TRBD1,TRBJ1-5,.,TGCGCCAGCAGCCAAGAACCGGACAGGAGATATAGCAATCAGCCCCAGCATTTT,CASSQEPDRRYSNQPQHF
TRBV10-3,.,TRBJ2-3,.,TGTGCCATCAAAGGGGGGAGCACAGATACGCAGTATTTT,CAIKGGSTDTQYF
TRBV19,TRBD1,TRBJ2-2,.,TGTGCCACTTCGTTCCCAGGGGGCAATCCCGGGGAGCTGTTTTTT,CATSFPGGNPGELFF
TRBV7-2,.,TRBJ1-5,few,TGTGCCAGCAGCTTAGCTCTGTCCGGACAGCCCCAGCATTTT,CASSLALSGQPQHF
TRBV11-3,TRBD2,TRBJ2-3,few,TGTGCCAGCAGCTTAAGTAGCGGGGGGTACACAGATACGCAGTATTTT,CASSLSSGGYTDTQYF
TRBV9,.,TRBJ2-3,once,TGTGCCAGCAGCGTAGGGGCGGGGCCGACAGATACGCAGTATTTT,CASSVGAGPTDTQYF
TRBV9,.,TRBJ2-5,.,TGTGCCAGCAGCGTAGGACAGATAAAAGAGACCCAGTACTTC,CASSVGQIKETQYF
TRBV28,.,TRBJ1-2,.,TGTGCCAGCAGTTCCGCCTCCCGCAGGTCAGATGGCTACACCTTC,CASSSASRRSDGYTF